This TCR beta chain was identified in a study of blood T cell repertoires in COVID-19. Under the authors' procedure: Amplification of reference gene primers provided the estimated nucleated cell counts. Only in-frame clones appear in the TCRdb table, and some are missing; sequencing was by immunoSEQ multiplex PCR. Clonal size and the V and J genes are those of that table, whereas D and trimming came from the DNA. The data show some 210,000 clones, roughly 81% seen once. Germline loops: CDR1 MNHEY, CDR2 SVGAGI. J was trimmed by 5 bases and V by 4 bases; bases with no gene match: 6. The CDR3 sequence is 15 residues long.

The sequenced sample consisted of peripheral blood. The source is a woman in her seventies with active or convalescent COVID-19. The J gene is TRBJ2-1, the V gene TRBV6-5; TRBD1 aligns across 9 bases. The DNA for the CDR3 is TGTGCCAGCAGTTCCACCGGGACAGGGAACAATGAGCAGTTCTTC. It yields the protein CASSSTGTGNNEQFF.